What follows are 21 T cell receptor beta chains derived from one specimen sequenced in a study of PD-1 blockade in classical Hodgkin lymphoma. Libraries were prepared by immunoSEQ multiplex PCR; TCRdb keeps only in-frame clonotypes and omits some of them. The sample holds more than 10,000 clones, around 84% seen once. Patients all relapsed after autologous stem cell transplantation, and there was variation in brentuximab vedotin exposure. The sequenced sample was peripheral blood mononuclear cells (PBMCs), obtained at baseline. These receptors originate from a human donor with classical Hodgkin lymphoma.

This chain uses TRBV21-1 with TRBJ2-3; the table's D call, TRBD1, has no DNA check behind it. TRBV21-1 corresponds to a pseudogene. The CDR3 covers 14 residues. CDR3 nucleotide sequence: TGTGCCCGCGGAGGACAGGGACATACAGATACGCAGTATTTT. Its translation: CARGGQGHTDTQYF.

The V call is TRBV7-9, the J call TRBJ1-4; D not certain. V was cut by 4 bases and J by 8 bases, with 14 bases left in between. Germline values: CDR1 SEHNR, CDR2 FQNEAQ (reference sequence). The CDR3 has 14 residues. The CDR3 DNA is TGTGCCAGCAGCTCCTCGGGAATGGACGAAAAACTGTTTTTT. This sequence encodes CASSSSGMDEKLFF.

The gene calls are TRBV5-4 and TRBJ1-2, with 10 bases that match TRBD1. Trimming at V came to 4 bases and at J to 8 bases, leaving 8 bases not matched to a gene. This CDR3 comprises 14 residues. Germline lookup yields CDR1 SGHNT and CDR2 YYREEE (reference sequence). The CDR3 sequence is CASSETTGGEGYTF. In nucleotides, the CDR3 is TGTGCCAGCAGCGAAACGACAGGGGGCGAAGGCTACACCTTC.

The gene calls are TRBV27 and TRBJ1-1; 10 bases fit TRBD1. Germline V gene data show CDR1 as MNHEY and CDR2 as SMNVEV (reference sequence). Trimming at V came to 5 bases and at J to 5 bases, leaving 5 bases not matched to a gene. The length of the CDR3 is 14 residues. The DNA of the CDR3 is TGTGCCAGCAGTCTTGACAGGGGGCTAACTGAAGCTTTCTTT. Translating it yields CASSLDRGLTEAFF.

The CDR3 sequence: CASSHQDRGYYGYTF. CDR3 nucleotide sequence: TGCGCCAGCAGCCACCAGGACAGGGGTTACTATGGCTACACCTTC. The rearrangement joins TRBV4-3 to TRBJ1-2, with 9 nucleotides matching TRBD1. The CDR3 runs 15 residues. V lost 3 bases and J lost 3; bases outside the gene matches: 5. Germline-derived CDR1 and CDR2 are LGHNA and YSLEER.

The chain recombines TRBV4-3 with TRBJ1-2; D uncertain. This CDR3 comprises 14 residues. V lost 0 bases and J 7 bases, leaving 12 bases between the germline ends. Germline lookup yields CDR1 LGHNA and CDR2 YSLEER. CDR3 amino acids: CASSQDRLAGGYTF. In DNA, the CDR3 is TGCGCCAGCAGCCAAGATCGACTCGCCGGTGGCTACACCTTC.

This chain joins TRBV5-1 and TRBJ2-5; tentative D call: TRBD1 (8 bases). The germline CDR1 and CDR2 sequences are SGHRS and YFSETQ. The ends were cut back, 0 bases at V and 1 base at J, with 13 bases in the middle. This CDR3 is built from 16 residues. The CDR3 nucleotides read TGCGCCAGCAGCTTGGGGACAGGGAGGGCCCAAGAGACCCAGTACTTC. Residues: CASSLGTGRAQETQYF.

A single count supports this clone. The chain combines TRBV10-3 with TRBJ2-1; 7 bases match TRBD2. V lost 6 bases to trimming and J lost 3 bases; unmatched junction nucleotides: 8. Looked up from germline, CDR1 is ENHRY and CDR2 is SYGVKD. The CDR3 has 15 amino acids. CDR3 region: CAIREAGFGYNEQFF. For the CDR3, the DNA is TGTGCCATCAGAGAAGCGGGGTTTGGCTACAATGAGCAGTTCTTC.

The CDR3 protein is CASSIPGLDNEKLFF. The CDR3, as DNA: TGTGCCAGCAGCATCCCAGGGTTGGATAATGAAAAACTGTTTTTT. The chain joins TRBV28 to TRBJ1-4; D is possibly TRBD1 (5 bases). Germline assignment: CDR1 MDHEN and CDR2 SYDVKM. Trimming removed 6 bases at V and 4 bases at J, with 15 bases between. This CDR3 contains 15 residues.

This chain connects TRBV6-6 to TRBJ1-6, with D perhaps matching TRBD1 (5 bases). The germline CDR1 and CDR2 sequences are MNHNY and SVGAGI (reference sequence). V lost 8 bases and J 14 bases, leaving 13 bases between the germline ends. The CDR3 runs to 11 residues. Here the CDR3 DNA reads TGTGCCAGCGGGGTAGGGACGGCCCTCCACTTT. Translated: CASGVGTALHF.

The gene calls are TRBV10-1 and TRBJ2-1, with 8 positions matching TRBD2. Germline-derived CDR1 and CDR2 are WNHNN and SYGVQD (reference sequence). The trim removed 4 bases at V and 5 bases at J, leaving 7 bases unmatched. The CDR3 is made up of 15 amino acids. For the CDR3, the DNA is TGCGCCAGCAGTGGTACGGGGGGGCCCCACAATGAGCAGTTCTTC. Translation gives CASSGTGGPHNEQFF.

This clone showed up just a few times. CDR3 in DNA: TGTGCCTGGAGTGGGTCCACTAGAGGCACTGAAGCTTTCTTT. Its protein product is CAWSGSTRGTEAFF. J is TRBJ1-1 and V is TRBV30; D uncertain. V lost 1 base to trimming and J lost 4 bases, with 13 bases between them. Germline V lookup: CDR1 GTSNPN, CDR2 SVGIG (reference sequence). The CDR3 totals 14 residues.

This clone was observed once. The chain couples TRBV9 to TRBJ1-1; D is unclear. The V gene lost 4 bases and the J gene lost 1 base, with 8 bases spanning the gap. This CDR3 region has 13 residues. Germline CDR1 SGDLS, CDR2 YYNGEE. CDR3 loop: CASSMTENTEAFF. The CDR3 DNA reads as TGTGCCAGCAGCATGACGGAGAACACTGAAGCTTTCTTT.

The chain carries TRBV11-2 and TRBJ2-7; D unresolved. CDR3 size: 12 residues. Looked up from germline, CDR1 is SGHAT and CDR2 is FQNNGV. V lost 1 base and J 7 bases, leaving 8 bases between the germline ends. The CDR3 DNA reads as TGTGCCAGCAGCTTAGTAGGGTCAGAGCAGTACGTC. Amino acid sequence: CASSLVGSEQYV.

The gene calls are TRBV19 and TRBJ1-2; D gene uncertain. Germline V gives CDR1 LNHDA, CDR2 SQIVND (reference sequence). V shed 5 bases and J shed 2 bases, with 18 bases lying between them. The length of the CDR3 is 16 residues. The CDR3 bases are TGTGCCAGTAGTGCCCTCGTCCCAGACTCGAACTATGGCTACACCTTC. The encoded protein is CASSALVPDSNYGYTF.

The V call is TRBV5-1, the J call TRBJ1-1; no firm D call. The V gene lost 9 bases and the J gene lost 1 base, with 13 bases spanning the gap. In germline, CDR1 is SGHRS, CDR2 YFSETQ. The length of the CDR3 is 13 residues. CDR3 sequence (DNA): TGCGCCACCTCCCTGGAGGCGAACACTGAAGCTTTCTTT. It yields the protein CATSLEANTEAFF.

This sequence joins TRBV30 and TRBJ1-1; no firm D call. There are 14 residues in the CDR3. V was cut by 2 bases and J by 0 bases, with 10 bases left in between. Germline loops: CDR1 GTSNPN, CDR2 SVGIG (reference sequence). In DNA, the CDR3 is TGTGCCTGGAGTCAAGGGAGGGTGAACACTGAAGCTTTCTTT. This codes for CAWSQGRVNTEAFF.

V gene TRBV4-3 combines with J gene TRBJ1-1; D unresolved. Germline assignment: CDR1 LGHNA and CDR2 YSLEER. V was shortened by 3 bases and J by 1 base, with 9 bases between the two germline ends. The CDR3 is 14 amino acids. The CDR3 spells CASSQLAGNTEAFF. DNA of the CDR3: TGCGCCAGCAGCCAGCTTGCGGGGAACACTGAAGCTTTCTTT.

In nucleotides, the CDR3 is TGTGCCAGTACCTACTCGCGACTTTTGACCGGGGAGCTGTTTTTT. As protein: CASTYSRLLTGELFF. The rearrangement links TRBV19 to TRBJ2-2, with D uncertain. The CDR3 consists of 15 residues. V was trimmed by 7 bases and J by 5 bases, leaving 17 bases between them. Germline assignment: CDR1 LNHDA and CDR2 SQIVND (reference sequence).

The V and J genes are TRBV28 and TRBJ2-5, with 12 bases matching TRBD1. The CDR3 has 17 amino acids. Trimming cost V 5 bases and J 0 bases; bases outside gene matches: 7. Germline V gene sequence: CDR1 MDHEN, CDR2 SYDVKM. The CDR3 region is CASSRGQGAVDQETQYF. CDR3 coding DNA: TGTGCCAGCAGTCGGGGACAGGGGGCGGTGGACCAAGAGACCCAGTACTTC.

The J gene is TRBJ2-5, the V gene TRBV2; 10 nucleotides match TRBD2. Germline V CDR1 and CDR2: SNHLY, FYNNEI. V lost 7 bases to trimming and J lost 1 base; unmatched junction nucleotides: 6. The CDR3 is 15 amino acids. CDR3: CASTRLAGGQETQYF. The CDR3, as DNA: TGTGCCAGCACCAGACTAGCGGGCGGCCAAGAGACCCAGTACTTC.